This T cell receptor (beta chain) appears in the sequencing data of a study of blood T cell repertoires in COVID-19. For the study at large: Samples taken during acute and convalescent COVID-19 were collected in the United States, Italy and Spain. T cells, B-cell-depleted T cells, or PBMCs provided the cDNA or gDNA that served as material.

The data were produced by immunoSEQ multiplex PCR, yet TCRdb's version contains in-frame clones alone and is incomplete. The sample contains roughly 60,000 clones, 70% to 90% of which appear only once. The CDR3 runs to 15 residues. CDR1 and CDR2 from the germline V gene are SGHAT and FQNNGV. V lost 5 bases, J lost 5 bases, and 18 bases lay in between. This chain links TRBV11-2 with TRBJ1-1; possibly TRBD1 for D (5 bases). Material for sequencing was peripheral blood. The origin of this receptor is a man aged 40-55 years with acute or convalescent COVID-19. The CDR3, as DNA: TGTGCCAGCAGCCCCCCGGGACTGGGGGGTACTGAAGCTTTCTTT. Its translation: CASSPPGLGGTEAFF.